This TCR beta chain is from a study of beta chain features in type 1 diabetes. Study findings and constraints: Patients with Type 1 diabetes showed moderately but significantly shorter TCRB CDR3s in all four CD4+ subsets.

Purity exceeding 95% was reached by all sorted populations. Per the germline V gene, CDR1 is KGHSH and CDR2 is LQKENI. Trimming pared 0 bases from V and 4 bases from J, leaving 10 bases between. The CDR3 extends over 16 amino acids. The authors reverse transcribed all of the isolated RNA, so sequencing captured expressed TCRB transcripts. Repertoires were generated with immunoSEQ multiplex PCR, while TCRdb's copy carries only in-frame clones and drops some. This sample yields 400,000 to 600,000 clones, of which 25% to 35% are seen a single time; more than 0.055% belongs to the top ten. The table lists this clone with a few counts. Its specificity is not known.

Specimen: naive CD4+ T cells from blood. The chain has TRBV18 and TRBJ2-6; D gene unclear. The receptor was isolated from a man aged 18-30 years in good health. The CDR3 sequence: CASSPPKVAGANVLTF. CDR3 in DNA: TGTGCCAGCTCACCACCAAAAGTGGCCGGGGCCAACGTCCTGACTTTC.